The clone carrying this T cell receptor beta chain was recorded many times. This record belongs to a study of T cells in Graves' hyperthyroidism and ophthalmopathy. An absence of ophthalmopathy progression within 18 months meant stable Graves' hyperthyroidism. Patients between 18 and 65 years old had hyperthyroidism, newly diagnosed and lasting under 2 months. The source material, RNA transcripts, was used to amplify TCR beta CDR3 regions. RT-PCR in the first round (using the HTBI primer set) targeted the TCR CDR3. TCRdb analysed the multiplex PCR reads with MiXCR anew, one entry per CDR3 protein. The data hold a few hundred thousand distinct CDR3 sequences, with more than 15% observed a single time. The CDR3 has 16 amino acids. Germline-derived CDR1 and CDR2 are DFQATT and SNEGSKA (reference sequence). J lost 7 bases, V lost 0 bases, and 8 bases had no gene match.

The sequence was obtained from a woman aged 25 to 39 with Graves' hyperthyroidism. Sequencing was carried out using blood. The rearrangement links TRBV20-1 to TRBJ2-2; the match to TRBD2 covers 10 bases. The CDR3 here is CSARDMASGRSGELFF. The CDR3 DNA reads TGCAGTGCTAGAGATATGGCTAGCGGGAGAAGCGGGGAGCTGTTTTTT.